Presented here are 23 T cell receptor beta chains from one specimen sequenced in a study of T cells after yellow fever vaccination. MiXCR, applied by TCRdb to the 5' RACE reads, yields one record per CDR3 protein. The sample carries around 320,000 distinct CDR3 sequences, 9.5% to 12% recorded once. This specimen was CD4+ T cells sorted from PBMCs, taken 45 days after the yellow fever booster vaccination. All receptors derive from a man aged 18 to 29 who received the YFV17D yellow fever vaccine.

This clonotype has a count of ten or more. This rearrangement joins TRBV7-9 to TRBJ1-3; the D gene is possibly TRBD1 (6 bases). The CDR3 runs to 13 residues. The V and J ends lost 7 bases and 4 bases respectively, with 11 bases between them. Germline V gene sequence: CDR1 SEHNR, CDR2 FQNEAQ (reference sequence). Here the CDR3 reads CASTRGPGNTIYF. The CDR3, as DNA: TGTGCCAGCACGCGGGGGCCCGGAAACACCATATATTTT.

The chain uses TRBV6-5 and TRBJ2-7; weak D call: TRBD2 (6 bases). The CDR3 has 16 amino acids. Germline V gene sequence: CDR1 MNHEY, CDR2 SVGAGI. V lost 6 bases to trimming and J lost 1 base, with 19 bases between them. The CDR3 DNA is TGTGCCAGCAGCCCCCGAAGCGGGTCAAGATCCTACGAGCAGTACGTC. Protein sequence: CASSPRSGSRSYEQYV.

J is TRBJ1-1 and V is TRBV7-9, with 7 bases identical to TRBD1. The V gene's germline CDR1 is SEHNR and CDR2 FQNEAQ (reference sequence). This CDR3 comprises 14 residues. Trimming at V came to 5 bases and at J to 1 base, leaving 4 bases not matched to a gene. This CDR3 is CASSRQGTNTEAFF. The DNA of the CDR3 is TGTGCCAGCAGCAGACAGGGAACGAACACTGAAGCTTTCTTT.

This chain connects TRBV4-1 to TRBJ2-7, with 7 bases aligning to TRBD2. Per the germline V gene, CDR1 is MGHRA and CDR2 is YSYEKL. The J segment lost 0 bases and the V segment lost 5 bases, leaving 4 bases of the junction unmatched. This CDR3 has 14 residues. The CDR3 nucleotides are TGCGCCAGCAGCGGCGGGGGTGTCTCCTACGAGCAGTACTTC. Amino acid sequence: CASSGGGVSYEQYF.

V and J are TRBV7-9 and TRBJ1-5, with D uncertain. V was trimmed by 2 bases and J by 5 bases, leaving 7 bases between them. This CDR3 spans 13 amino acids. CDR1 is SEHNR, CDR2 FQNEAQ, per germline (reference sequence). The CDR3 DNA follows: TGTGCCAGCAGCTTAAGGGCGGATCAGCCCCAGCATTTT. The encoded protein is CASSLRADQPQHF.

V is TRBV27 and J is TRBJ1-1; weak D call: TRBD1 (5 bases). V was pared by 1 base and J by 5 bases, with 8 bases between. CDR3 length: 13 amino acids. CDR1 and CDR2 from the germline V gene are MNHEY and SMNVEV (reference sequence). In DNA form, the CDR3 reads TGTGCCAGCAGTTTATTCCGACAGACTGAAGCTTTCTTT. This translates into CASSLFRQTEAFF.

Regarding this clonotype: This sequence may be a read error, since a much larger clone differs from it by one base. The CDR3 DNA reads TGCGCCAGCAGCCACGATAGGTACTTCACCTCGGGAGCTTTCTTT. It specifies CASSHDRYFTSGAFF. V and J are TRBV4-3 and TRBJ1-1; no firm D call. The CDR3 is 15 residues long. The V and J ends lost 3 bases and 10 bases respectively, with 21 bases between them. From germline, CDR1 is LGHNA and CDR2 YSLEER.

This clonotype was recorded a few times. The chain joins TRBV6-1 to TRBJ1-5, with no clear D. The germline CDR1 and CDR2 sequences are MNHNS and SASEGT. The CDR3 has 13 residues. V shed 4 bases and J shed 1 base, with 5 bases lying between them. In nucleotides, the CDR3 is TGTGCCAGCAGTGTGTTGAGCAATCAGCCCCAGCATTTT. It yields the protein CASSVLSNQPQHF.

The J gene is TRBJ1-6, the V gene TRBV20-1, with a weak D call TRBD1 (5 bases). The CDR3 loop spans 13 amino acids. V dropped 6 bases and J dropped 5 bases, with 11 bases sitting between them. CDR1 is DFQATT, CDR2 SNEGSKA, per germline (reference sequence). CDR3 amino acids: CSASGANNSPLHF. The CDR3 nucleotides are TGCAGTGCCTCTGGGGCTAATAATTCACCCCTCCACTTT.

This clonotype was found a few times. J is TRBJ1-6 and V is TRBV4-2; the D is unclear. V lost 0 bases and J 3 bases, leaving 9 bases between the germline ends. The germline V gene encodes CDR1 LGHNA and CDR2 YNFKEQ. The CDR3 runs to 16 residues. The DNA of the CDR3 is TGTGCCAGCAGCCAAGAGGCGGGGAACTATAATTCACCCCTCCACTTT. This sequence encodes CASSQEAGNYNSPLHF.

The V call is TRBV5-1, the J call TRBJ1-1; possibly TRBD1 for D (6 bases). Trimming took 7 bases from V and 3 from J, leaving 16 bases between them. CDR1 SGHRS and CDR2 YFSETQ come from the germline V gene. The CDR3 has 14 residues. The CDR3 protein is CASGGTPGDTEAFF. The CDR3 DNA reads TGCGCCAGCGGGGGGACACCGGGAGACACTGAAGCTTTCTTT.

This clonotype was detected a few times. CDR3 coding DNA: TGTGCCAGCGGCAAATGGCGGGGGGGCAATGAGCAGTTCTTC. The encoded protein is CASGKWRGGNEQFF. The chain is built from TRBV2 and TRBJ2-1; 9 nucleotides match TRBD2. The V and J ends lost 8 bases and 6 bases, in that order; junction bases with no gene match: 8. The CDR3 is 14 residues long. Germline V gives CDR1 SNHLY, CDR2 FYNNEI. The whole variable domain, remainder taken from reference TRBV2 and TRBJ2-1, is EPEVTQTPSHQVTQMGQEVILRCVPISNHLYFYWYRQILGQKVEFLVSFYNNEISEKSEIFDDQFSVERPDGSNFTLKIRSTKLEDSAMYFCASGKWRGGNEQFFGPGTRLTVL.

The chain recombines TRBV6-5 with TRBJ2-5; TRBD2 matches at 8 bases. V shed 6 bases and J 4 bases; nucleotides not matched to a gene: 10. Germline loops: CDR1 MNHEY, CDR2 SVGAGI. CDR3 size: 15 residues. The CDR3 region has the DNA TGTGCCAGCAGGCCTAGACTAGCGTTTGGAGAGACCCAGTACTTC. It is translated as CASRPRLAFGETQYF.

This clonotype showed up many times. The chain combines TRBV6-6 with TRBJ2-5; 8 bases fit TRBD1. With 6 bases clipped from V and 0 bases from J, the junction kept 3 bases outside the gene matches. This CDR3 comprises 14 residues. In germline, CDR1 is MNHNY, CDR2 SVGAGI (reference sequence). CDR3 in DNA: TGTGCCAGCAGACCGGACAGGGACCAAGAGACCCAGTACTTC. It encodes CASRPDRDQETQYF.

A few counts support this clonotype. The rearrangement links TRBV6-2 or TRBV6-3 to TRBJ1-1; TRBD1 is a possible D gene (5 bases). CDR3 length: 14 amino acids. Trimming cost V 3 bases and J 3 bases, with 11 bases left between them. Looked up from germline, CDR1 is MNHEY and CDR2 is SVGEGT. The CDR3 spells CASSYAREDTEAFF. The DNA of the CDR3 is TGTGCCAGCAGTTATGCCAGGGAGGACACTGAAGCTTTCTTT.

This chain joins TRBV12-3 or TRBV12-4 and TRBJ2-5; 8 bases line up with TRBD1. The CDR3 covers 17 residues. The V and J ends lost 3 bases and 2 bases, in that order; junction bases with no gene match: 11. CDR3 loop: CASSFVVAGGPQETQYF. The CDR3 DNA sequence: TGTGCCAGCAGTTTCGTGGTGGCAGGGGGCCCTCAAGAGACCCAGTACTTC.

This clonotype appeared a few times. CDR3 amino acids: CSARTELDYGYTF. CDR3 bases: TGCAGCGCCAGGACAGAATTGGACTATGGCTACACCTTC. This sequence joins TRBV29-1 and TRBJ1-2, with D tentatively TRBD1 (6 bases). Germline V lookup: CDR1 SQVTM, CDR2 ANQGSEA. V lost 7 bases and J 3 bases, leaving 15 bases between the germline ends. The CDR3 sequence is 13 residues long.

In its sample, this clonotype was seen a few times. This chain uses TRBV3-1 with TRBJ2-2; the match to TRBD2 covers 8 bases. Germline V lookup: CDR1 LGHDT, CDR2 YNNKEL (reference sequence). The CDR3 extends over 18 amino acids. V trimming: 1 base; J trimming: 4 bases; junction bases outside the gene matches: 11. The CDR3: CASSQGLFGLAGTGELFF. The DNA for the CDR3 is TGTGCCAGCAGCCAAGGCCTATTCGGGCTAGCGGGCACCGGGGAGCTGTTTTTT.

This clonotype turned up a few times. The chain is built from TRBV12-3 or TRBV12-4 and TRBJ2-3, with 9 bases lining up with TRBD1. The CDR3 length is 14 residues. The ends lost 6 bases at V and 3 bases at J; junction bases unmatched: 4. CDR3 sequence reads: CASRWTGVTDTQYF. The DNA for the CDR3 is TGTGCCAGCAGATGGACAGGGGTGACAGATACGCAGTATTTT.

This clonotype was seen a few times. CDR3 sequence (DNA): TGCGCCAGCAGCTTGGGCGCAGGGCTAGGGGACACAGATACGCAGTATTTT. Its translation: CASSLGAGLGDTDTQYF. V is TRBV5-1 and J is TRBJ2-3; TRBD1 is a possible D gene (5 bases). CDR3 length: 17 residues. Germline V gene data show CDR1 as SGHRS and CDR2 as YFSETQ. V dropped 0 bases and J dropped 2 bases, with 16 bases sitting between them.

This clonotype was recorded a few times. The chain combines TRBV6-6 with TRBJ2-2; D possibly matches TRBD1 or TRBD2 (7 bases each). This CDR3 region has 16 residues. The germline CDR1 and CDR2 sequences are MNHNY and SVGAGI (reference sequence). The germline V and J ends were trimmed by 5 bases and 5 bases, with 18 bases remaining between them. The CDR3 region is CASSPRQGGGTGELFF. In DNA, the CDR3 is TGTGCCAGCAGTCCAAGACAGGGAGGGGGAACCGGGGAGCTGTTTTTT.

V usage is TRBV19 and J usage is TRBJ1-1; D remains ambiguous. The CDR3 consists of 14 residues. V gave up 6 bases and J gave up 3 bases, with 14 bases separating them. Germline CDR1 and CDR2: LNHDA and SQIVND (reference sequence). In DNA form, the CDR3 reads TGTGCCAGTAGGAGTGCTGGGCCCTACACTGAAGCTTTCTTT. It encodes CASRSAGPYTEAFF.

This clonotype was counted at least ten times. The rearrangement links TRBV14 to TRBJ1-1; no clear D. Germline V gene lookup returns CDR1 SGHDN and CDR2 FVKESK. V was cut by 1 base and J by 4 bases, with 4 bases left in between. The CDR3 has 12 amino acids. This CDR3 reads CASSQGGTEAFF. The CDR3 DNA sequence: TGTGCCAGCAGCCAAGGGGGCACTGAAGCTTTCTTT.